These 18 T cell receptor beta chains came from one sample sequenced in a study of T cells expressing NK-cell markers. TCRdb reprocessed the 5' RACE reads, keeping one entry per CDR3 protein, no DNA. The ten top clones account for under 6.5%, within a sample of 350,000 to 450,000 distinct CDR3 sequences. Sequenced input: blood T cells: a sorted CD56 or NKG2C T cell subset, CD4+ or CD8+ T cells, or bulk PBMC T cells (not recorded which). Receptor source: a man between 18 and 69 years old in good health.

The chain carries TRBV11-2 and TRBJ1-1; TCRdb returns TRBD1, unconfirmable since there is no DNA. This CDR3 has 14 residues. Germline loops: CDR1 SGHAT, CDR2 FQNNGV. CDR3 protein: CASSFGGARTEAFF.

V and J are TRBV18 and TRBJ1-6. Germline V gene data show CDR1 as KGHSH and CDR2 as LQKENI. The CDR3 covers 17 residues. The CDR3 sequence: CASSRQGGGSDNSPLHF. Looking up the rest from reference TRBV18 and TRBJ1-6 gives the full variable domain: NAGVMQNPRHLVRRRGQEARLRCSPMKGHSHVYWYRQLPEEGLKFMVYLQKENIIDESGMPKERFSAEFPKEGPSILRIQQVVRGDSAAYFCASSRQGGGSDNSPLHFGNGTRLTVT.

This CDR3 is CASSLPLGLAGNTGELFF. The chain carries TRBV5-4 and TRBJ2-2; TCRdb gives TRBD2 as the D gene, but with no DNA this cannot be confirmed. Per the germline V gene, CDR1 is SGHNT and CDR2 is YYREEE (reference sequence). This CDR3 is 18 amino acids long.

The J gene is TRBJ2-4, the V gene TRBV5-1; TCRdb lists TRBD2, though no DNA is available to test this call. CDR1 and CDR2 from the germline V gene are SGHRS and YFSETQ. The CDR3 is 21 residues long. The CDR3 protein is CASSLTPAETSGGPAKNIQYF. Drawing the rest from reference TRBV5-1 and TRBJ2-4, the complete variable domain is KAGVTQTPRYLIKTRGQQVTLSCSPISGHRSVSWYQQTPGQGLQFLFEYFSETQRNKGNFPGRFSGRQFSNSRSEMNVSTLELGDSALYLCASSLTPAETSGGPAKNIQYFGAGTRLSVL.

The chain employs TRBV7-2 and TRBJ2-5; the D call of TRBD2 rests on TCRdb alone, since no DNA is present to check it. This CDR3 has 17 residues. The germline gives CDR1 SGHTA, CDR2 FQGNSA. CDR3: CASSLAPGLAAQETQYF.

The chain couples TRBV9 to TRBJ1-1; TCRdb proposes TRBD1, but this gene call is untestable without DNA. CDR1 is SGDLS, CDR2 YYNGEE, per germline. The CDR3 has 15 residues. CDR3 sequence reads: CASSVVKGGNTEAFF.

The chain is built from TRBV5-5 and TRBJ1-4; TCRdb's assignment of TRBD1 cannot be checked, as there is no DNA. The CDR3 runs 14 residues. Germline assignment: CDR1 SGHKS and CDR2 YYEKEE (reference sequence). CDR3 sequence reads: CASTVRGVDEKLFF.

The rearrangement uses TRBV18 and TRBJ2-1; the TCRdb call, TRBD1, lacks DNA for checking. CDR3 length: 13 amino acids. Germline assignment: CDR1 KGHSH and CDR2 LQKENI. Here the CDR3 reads CASSPGLRNEQFF.

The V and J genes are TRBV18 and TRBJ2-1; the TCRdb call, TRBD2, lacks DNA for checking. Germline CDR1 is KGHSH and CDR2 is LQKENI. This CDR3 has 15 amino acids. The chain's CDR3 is CASSSVGPLYNEQFF.

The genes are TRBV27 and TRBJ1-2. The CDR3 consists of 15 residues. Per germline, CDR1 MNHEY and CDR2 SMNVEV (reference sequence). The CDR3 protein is CASSSGQLANYGYTF.

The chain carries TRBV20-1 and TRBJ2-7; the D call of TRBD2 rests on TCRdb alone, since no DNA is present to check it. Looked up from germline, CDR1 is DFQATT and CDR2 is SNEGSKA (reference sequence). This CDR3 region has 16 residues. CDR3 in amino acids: CSASLPRALRTYEQYF.

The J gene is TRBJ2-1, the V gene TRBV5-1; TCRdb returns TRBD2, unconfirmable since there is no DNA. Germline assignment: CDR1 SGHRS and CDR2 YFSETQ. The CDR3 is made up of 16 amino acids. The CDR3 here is CASSLGGGGAVDEQFF.

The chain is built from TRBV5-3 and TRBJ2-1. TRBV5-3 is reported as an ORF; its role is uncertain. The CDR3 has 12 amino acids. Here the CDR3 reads CARRRSHNEQFF.

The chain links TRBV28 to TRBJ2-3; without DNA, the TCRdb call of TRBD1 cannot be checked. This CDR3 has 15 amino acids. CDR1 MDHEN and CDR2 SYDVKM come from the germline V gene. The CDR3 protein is CASSREQGATDTQYF.

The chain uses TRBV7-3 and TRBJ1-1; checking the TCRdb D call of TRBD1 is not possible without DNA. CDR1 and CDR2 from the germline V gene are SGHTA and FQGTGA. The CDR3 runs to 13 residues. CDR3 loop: CASSAPGYTEAFF. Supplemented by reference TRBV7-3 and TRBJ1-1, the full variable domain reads GAGVSQTPSNKVTEKGKYVELRCDPISGHTALYWYRQSLGQGPEFLIYFQGTGAADDSGLPNDRFFAVRPEGSVSTLKIQRTERGDSAVYLCASSAPGYTEAFFGQGTRLTVV.

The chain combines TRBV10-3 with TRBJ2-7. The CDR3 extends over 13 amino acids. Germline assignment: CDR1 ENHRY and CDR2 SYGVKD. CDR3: CAISEQWDYEQYF.

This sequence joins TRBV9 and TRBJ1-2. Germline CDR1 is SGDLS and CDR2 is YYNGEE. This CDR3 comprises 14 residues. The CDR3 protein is CASSPGRTSYGYTF.

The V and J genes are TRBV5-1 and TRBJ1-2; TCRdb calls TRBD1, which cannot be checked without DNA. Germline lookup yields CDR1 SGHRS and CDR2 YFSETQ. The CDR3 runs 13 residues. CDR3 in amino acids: CASSGGPIYGYTF. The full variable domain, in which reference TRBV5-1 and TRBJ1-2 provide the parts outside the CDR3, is KAGVTQTPRYLIKTRGQQVTLSCSPISGHRSVSWYQQTPGQGLQFLFEYFSETQRNKGNFPGRFSGRQFSNSRSEMNVSTLELGDSALYLCASSGGPIYGYTFGSGTRLTVV.